This section outlines one T cell receptor (beta chain) sequence together with its context. Its antigen remains unknown. Treatment denoted: oral pan-JAK inhibitor, 5-10 mg twice daily. This sample was included in a study of CD8+ T cells in alopecia areata. Study-level findings and limits: When scalp samples are sequenced, resident alphabeta T cells of normal skin are also captured.

RNA extraction and reverse transcription yielded cDNA as sequencing template. This table comes from immunoSEQ multiplex PCR, and its TCRdb copy is limited to in-frame clones, with some not included. In the table there are fewer than 110,000 clones, 84% of which are singletons. Trimming shortened V by 1 base and J by 3 bases, and 3 bases separated the two germline ends. Looked up from germline, CDR1 is SGHVS and CDR2 is FNYEAQ. The CDR3 is 13 amino acids. Material: CD8+ T cells sorted from blood, obtained at week 24, from a patient treated with tofacitinib. This chain uses TRBV7-6 with TRBJ1-4; no clear D gene. This receptor was identified in a human donor with alopecia areata. DNA for the CDR3: TGTGCCAGCAGCTTAGGGCCTAATGAAAAACTGTTTTTT. It is translated as CASSLGPNEKLFF.